This T cell receptor (beta chain) is from a study of beta chain features in type 1 diabetes (dated by TCRdb to 2017 to 2018). In terms of the full investigation: Mean age, gender distribution, total cell number and subset yield did not differ between patients and healthy donors. Regulatory and stem cell-like memory subsets were isolated from only 8 patients and roughly 8 healthy donors, whereas naive and central memory subsets came from all 28 donors. A total of around 100 million sorted cells were examined across all samples, and RNA yield correlated strongly with the number of cells per subset. In the study, recently diagnosed type 1 diabetes patients and matched healthy donors were compared on the TCRB repertoires of their sorted circulating CD4+ T cell subsets. Points the paper makes about the study in general: Fewer insertions and more nucleotide deletions at VDJ recombination sites were observed in patients with type 1 diabetes, implying thymic rearrangement abnormalities. A moderate but significant shortening of TCRB CDR3 length was observed in type 1 diabetes patients in all four CD4+ subsets. Because cDNA rather than genomic DNA was sequenced, highly expressing activated cells could have been over-represented, although no difference in activation and CD3 levels was found between groups. Shorter templates might be favored by PCR, yet because patient and control samples were amplified and corrected together, any such skew would affect both groups equally. Naive, central memory and regulatory TCRB repertoires appeared to be more alike among patients than among healthy donors. Only small numbers of individuals were included in the HLA sub-analyses, which left unresolved whether HLA type had any influence on TCRB rearrangement.

The entire isolated RNA was reverse transcribed using the High Capacity cDNA Reverse Transcription Kit, and thus expressed TCRB transcripts were sequenced. Deep immunoSEQ sequencing was applied to naive, central memory and regulatory T cell samples, giving an average of about 3.4 million total reads per sample. Sorted cells were lysed in RLT buffer, and RNA was extracted using DNase-treated RNeasy Micro or Mini kits according to cell number. Each cell subset was processed separately to prevent cross-contamination, with patient and healthy donor samples processed together. The immunoSEQ multiplex PCR was used to amplify TCRB sequences from cDNA, generating 87-bp fragments that spanned the CDR3 region. Sequencing of the amplicons was done on the Illumina HiSeq platform. In the paper's pipeline: Synthetic template baselines were used to correct PCR bias computationally, reads within Hamming distance 2 were collapsed together, and singletons that could not be merged were discarded. By aligning reads against IMGT, V, D and J genes, CDR3 length, and insertions or deletions at six rearrangement sites were assigned. Within each subset, clonotype counts were normalized to the number of sorted cells before true diversity and Gini coefficients were calculated with the tcR R package. The overlap coefficient, calculated on TCRB nucleotide sequences, was used to quantify repertoire sharing. Out-of-frame TCRB sequences from naive cells were analyzed as a proxy for the pre-selection repertoire. TCRdb limited this immuneACCESS table to in-frame rearrangements with V and J called. A share of clones is missing; checked studies link under half to unresolved V genes, and the rest is unexplained. The D gene and trimming were derived from the DNA, and the V and J assignments and clone size from that table. The sample contains 450,000 or so clones, more than 9.5% of them found a single time. The top ten hold approximately 0.05% of the sample.

As encoded in the germline V gene, CDR1 is LGHNA while CDR2 is YSLEER. V is pared back by 0 bases and J by 2 bases, with 6 bases lying between the germline termini. The CDR3 starts with the cysteine, ends with the phenylalanine, and has 14 residues. Only the CDR3 part of the read is kept: 42 bases, read in frame from the first base. Each donor gave one peripheral blood draw, averaging approximately 0.12 L, which was collected into heparinised tubes. Using a panel that included CD45RO, CCR7, CD25, CD127, CD95 and CD27, naive, central memory, regulatory and stem cell-like memory CD4+ T cells were sorted on a BD FACSAria II. Purity was above 98% for every sorted population. PBMCs were separated immediately by Lymphoprep density gradient centrifugation and were stained directly, without being cultured. To minimize batch effects, samples were stained and sorted in pairs, one healthy donor with one patient per experiment.

This clone was observed many times. Its antigen is currently not known. Base-call qualities are not available, and no considerably larger clone is one nucleotide away. Material: naive CD4+ T cells from blood. The sample's cell subset or site label, in plain terms: true naive CD4+ T cells. The V and J genes are TRBV4-3 and TRBJ2-3; the D gene is perhaps TRBD1, from 5 matching bases. The clonotype comes from a woman under 30 in good health. CDR3 loop: CASSQEQDTDTQYF. The sequence in DNA is TGCGCCAGCAGCCAAGAACAGGACACAGATACGCAGTATTTT.